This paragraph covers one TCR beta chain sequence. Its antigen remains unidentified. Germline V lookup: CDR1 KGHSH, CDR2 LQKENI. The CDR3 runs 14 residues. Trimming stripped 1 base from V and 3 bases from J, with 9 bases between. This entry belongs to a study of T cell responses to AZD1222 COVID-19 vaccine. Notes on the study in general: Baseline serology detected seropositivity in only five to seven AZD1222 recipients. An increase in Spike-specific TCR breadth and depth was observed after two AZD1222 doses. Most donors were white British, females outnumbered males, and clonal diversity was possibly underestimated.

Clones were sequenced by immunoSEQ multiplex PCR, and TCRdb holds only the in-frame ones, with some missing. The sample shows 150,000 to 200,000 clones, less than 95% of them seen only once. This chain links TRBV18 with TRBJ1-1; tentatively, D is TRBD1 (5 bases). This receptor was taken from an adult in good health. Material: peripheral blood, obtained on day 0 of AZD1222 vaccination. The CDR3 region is CASSPQEGYTEAFF. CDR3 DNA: TGTGCCAGCTCACCACAGGAGGGGTACACTGAAGCTTTCTTT.